One and the same sample provided the 19 T cell receptor beta chains below, sequenced in a study of OX40 agonist ivuxolimab in advanced cancers. Data came from immunoSEQ multiplex PCR; TCRdb stores just in-frame clones and leaves some out. Of approximately 59,000 clones in the sample, approximately 78% were seen once. The material sequenced was CD4+ or CD8+ T cells sorted from blood, taken in a trial of the OX40 agonist ivuxolimab. The receptors stem from an adult with an advanced solid tumor such as melanoma, head and neck, liver or kidney cancer.

The rearrangement joins TRBV19 to TRBJ1-2; D call uncertain. Germline CDR1 LNHDA, CDR2 SQIVND (reference sequence). CDR3 length equals 15 residues. Trimming removed 2 bases from V and 2 bases from J, with 12 bases in between. CDR3 region: CASSIMGSRNYGYTF. The DNA for the CDR3 is TGTGCCAGTAGTATAATGGGGTCCAGGAACTATGGCTACACCTTC.

The V gene is TRBV12-5, the J gene TRBJ2-5, with TRBD1 matching over 8 bases. Germline V gives CDR1 LGHNT, CDR2 FRNRAP. The CDR3 has 15 amino acids. Trimming at V came to 6 bases and at J to 5 bases, leaving 11 bases not matched to a gene. Here the CDR3 DNA reads TGTGCTAGTGGCAAGATACAGGGGGGAGCTGAGACCCAGTACTTC. Translated: CASGKIQGGAETQYF.

The gene calls are TRBV5-1 and TRBJ1-1; D uncertain. The CDR3 covers 14 residues. Germline loops: CDR1 SGHRS, CDR2 YFSETQ. Deletions cut 6 bases from V and 1 base from J, with 13 bases between. This chain's CDR3 is CASTEAGKNTEAFF. CDR3 DNA: TGCGCCAGCACCGAGGCGGGTAAGAACACTGAAGCTTTCTTT.

The CDR3 spells CASSPPVAGGLNEQFF. The CDR3 bases are TGTGCCAGCAGCCCCCCAGTAGCGGGGGGGCTAAATGAGCAGTTCTTC. V and J are TRBV7-9 and TRBJ2-1; 11 nucleotides line up with TRBD2. V shed 5 bases and J 7 bases; nucleotides not matched to a gene: 10. Germline V gives CDR1 SEHNR, CDR2 FQNEAQ (reference sequence). The CDR3 length is 16 residues.

The chain links TRBV11-3 to TRBJ1-6, with 8 bases matching TRBD1. V lost 4 bases and J lost 6; bases outside the gene matches: 5. This CDR3 has 15 amino acids. The germline gives CDR1 SGHNT, CDR2 YENEEA. The chain's CDR3 is CASSSGQAGNSPLHF. CDR3 in DNA: TGTGCCAGCAGCTCGGGACAGGCGGGTAATTCACCCCTCCACTTT.

The chain couples TRBV30 to TRBJ2-7; possibly TRBD1 for D (6 bases). This CDR3 has 17 residues. Germline lookup yields CDR1 GTSNPN and CDR2 SVGIG (reference sequence). Trimming removed 0 bases from V and 4 bases from J, with 22 bases in between. The CDR3 spells CAWSVDVRDTHLYEQYF. The DNA for the CDR3 is TGTGCCTGGAGTGTCGACGTCCGGGACACTCACCTTTACGAGCAGTACTTC.

The table lists this clone with a few counts. V and J are TRBV4-2 and TRBJ1-2, with D uncertain. The CDR3 loop spans 14 amino acids. Germline V gene data show CDR1 as LGHNA and CDR2 as YNFKEQ. V lost 1 base to trimming and J lost 5 bases, with 11 bases between them. The CDR3 region is CASSQGIYGYGYTF. The CDR3 DNA reads as TGTGCCAGCAGCCAAGGAATTTACGGATATGGCTACACCTTC.

The rearrangement joins TRBV20-1 to TRBJ1-3; D uncertain. Germline values: CDR1 DFQATT, CDR2 SNEGSKA (reference sequence). The germline V and J ends were trimmed by 6 bases and 2 bases, with 5 bases remaining between them. This CDR3 is built from 11 residues. The CDR3 reads CSAPAGNTIYF. Here the CDR3 DNA reads TGCAGTGCCCCCGCTGGAAACACCATATATTTT.

A remark on this clone: In the same sample, other DNA sequences code for this CDR3. The chain carries TRBV19 and TRBJ2-7; the match to TRBD2 covers 7 bases. This CDR3 region has 14 residues. J was trimmed by 1 base and V by 3 bases; bases with no gene match: 3. Germline V CDR1 and CDR2: LNHDA, SQIVND (reference sequence). CDR3 region: CASSISGPSYEQYF. The CDR3 DNA is TGTGCCAGTAGTATTAGCGGGCCTTCCTACGAGCAGTACTTC.

The chain has TRBV5-1 and TRBJ2-1, with TRBD1 matching over 7 bases. CDR3 length: 14 residues. Germline CDR1 and CDR2: SGHRS and YFSETQ. Unmatched junction bases numbered 7, after V lost 2 bases and J lost 8 bases. The CDR3 loop is CASSFGQGVDEQFF. In nucleotides, the CDR3 is TGCGCCAGCAGCTTTGGGCAGGGGGTTGATGAGCAGTTCTTC. Together with reference TRBV5-1 and TRBJ2-1, the CDR3 gives the full variable domain: KAGVTQTPRYLIKTRGQQVTLSCSPISGHRSVSWYQQTPGQGLQFLFEYFSETQRNKGNFPGRFSGRQFSNSRSEMNVSTLELGDSALYLCASSFGQGVDEQFFGPGTRLTVL.

By share, this clone ranks as medium-sized. The CDR3 spells CASSTGTGNYEQYF. CDR3 in DNA: TGTGCCAGCAGCACCGGGACAGGGAACTACGAGCAGTACTTC. This rearrangement joins TRBV5-4 to TRBJ2-7; 9 nucleotides match TRBD1. The germline V gene encodes CDR1 SGHNT and CDR2 YYREEE (reference sequence). V shed 4 bases and J 3 bases; nucleotides not matched to a gene: 5. The CDR3 totals 14 residues.

The chain uses TRBV6-1 and TRBJ1-2; 7 positions match TRBD1. The germline CDR1 and CDR2 sequences are MNHNS and SASEGT. V lost 6 bases, J lost 5 bases, and 6 bases stayed unmatched. This CDR3 has 13 residues. Here the CDR3 reads CASRAGQAYGYTF. CDR3 bases: TGTGCCAGCAGAGCCGGACAGGCATATGGCTACACCTTC.

Only a few counts were recorded for this clone. The chain links TRBV18 to TRBJ2-1, with a tentative D call TRBD2 (5 bases). There are 16 residues in the CDR3. V lost 3 bases and J 3 bases, leaving 15 bases between the germline ends. Germline assignment: CDR1 KGHSH and CDR2 LQKENI. CDR3 bases: TGTGCCAGCTCACCGTTAGCGCCAAATAGCTACAATGAGCAGTTCTTC. It yields the protein CASSPLAPNSYNEQFF. Full variable domain (outside the CDR3, taken from reference TRBV18 and TRBJ2-1): NAGVMQNPRHLVRRRGQEARLRCSPMKGHSHVYWYRQLPEEGLKFMVYLQKENIIDESGMPKERFSAEFPKEGPSILRIQQVVRGDSAAYFCASSPLAPNSYNEQFFGPGTRLTVL.

The rearrangement uses TRBV11-2 and TRBJ2-3; D may be TRBD2 (5 bases). Trimming took 5 bases from V and 8 from J, leaving 23 bases between them. In germline, CDR1 is SGHAT, CDR2 FQNNGV. This CDR3 is 16 amino acids long. CDR3 nucleotide sequence: TGTGCCAGCAGCCCCCTCCGGCGTATCGCCAGCGGTACGCAGTATTTT. This encodes CASSPLRRIASGTQYF. Variable domain in full (rest from reference TRBV11-2 and TRBJ2-3): EAGVAQSPRYKIIEKRQSVAFWCNPISGHATLYWYQQILGQGPKLLIQFQNNGVVDDSQLPKDRFSAERLKGVDSTLKIQPAKLEDSAVYLCASSPLRRIASGTQYFGPGTRLTVL.

The chain recombines TRBV27 with TRBJ2-2, with TRBD1 matching 8 bases. After removal of 7 bases from V and 5 bases from J, the junction contained 12 bases not matched to a gene. The CDR3 is 16 residues long. CDR1 is MNHEY and CDR2 is SMNVEV in the germline V gene (reference sequence). The CDR3 protein is CASTAARGLGTGELFF. CDR3 nucleotides: TGTGCCAGCACCGCCGCCAGGGGGCTGGGGACCGGGGAGCTGTTTTTT.

This chain links TRBV19 with TRBJ2-5; D unresolved. The CDR3 loop spans 13 amino acids. The germline V gene encodes CDR1 LNHDA and CDR2 SQIVND (reference sequence). Between the trimmed V and J ends, which lost 7 bases and 5 bases, there was a span of 14 bases. Here the CDR3 DNA reads TGTGCCAGTAAAGGAGCGTTCAGGGAGACCCAGTACTTC. Translation gives CASKGAFRETQYF.

In its sample, this clone is medium-sized. The chain employs TRBV6-6 and TRBJ1-6; 8 bases line up with TRBD1. The germline V gene encodes CDR1 MNHNY and CDR2 SVGAGI (reference sequence). CDR3 length equals 14 residues. Trimming took 5 bases from V and 7 from J; bases not matched to a gene: 4. The CDR3, as DNA: TGTGCCAGCAGTGACAGGGGTGGGAATTCACCCCTCCACTTT. It yields the protein CASSDRGGNSPLHF.

The chain has TRBV12-5 and TRBJ2-5; TRBD1 matches at 12 bases. Germline V CDR1 and CDR2: LGHNT, FRNRAP. V trimming: 5 bases; J trimming: 4 bases; junction bases outside the gene matches: 8. This CDR3 spans 16 amino acids. The CDR3 DNA sequence: TGTGCTAGTGGTCTCTCGGGACAGGGGGCTGGAGAGACCCAGTACTTC. Protein: CASGLSGQGAGETQYF.

V gene TRBV7-8 combines with J gene TRBJ2-6; D is unclear. Trimming pared 5 bases from V and 0 bases from J, leaving 14 bases between. The germline V gene has CDR1 SGHVS and CDR2 FQNEAQ. CDR3 length equals 17 residues. The DNA for the CDR3 is TGTGCCAGCAGCCCAAGGGCGCCGTCCTCTGGGGCCAACGTCCTGACTTTC. This gives the protein CASSPRAPSSGANVLTF.